The source of this TCR beta chain is a study of immune evolution from preneoplasia to lung adenocarcinoma. Study conclusions and caveats: Later-stage lesions seemingly showed higher T cell density and diversity than normal lung. From normal lung to invasive adenocarcinoma, top clone frequencies appeared to decrease.

Worth noting for this clone: Its antigen remains unknown.

CDR1 LNHNV and CDR2 YYDKDF come from the germline V gene (reference sequence). The CDR3 totals 15 residues. V lost 0 bases and J lost 5, with 13 bases in between. This table comes from immunoSEQ multiplex PCR, and its TCRdb copy is limited to in-frame clones, with some not included. The sample records about 3,100 clones, 45% to 50% being singletons. Patient tissue came from resections in Japan or China, 2014–2017. Histologic diagnosis was independently verified by two lung pathologists. The clonotype comes from a person aged 45 to 59 with lung adenocarcinoma. Sequenced: FFPE normal lung tissue adjacent to the tumor. The chain couples TRBV15 to TRBJ1-2; no clear D. The CDR3 DNA follows: TGTGCCACCAGCAGAGATGTGGAAGGCAGATATGGCTACACCTTC. It specifies CATSRDVEGRYGYTF. The whole variable domain, filled in from reference TRBV15 and TRBJ1-2, reads DAMVIQNPRYQVTQFGKPVTLSCSQTLNHNVMYWYQQKSSQAPKLLFHYYDKDFNNEADTPDNFQSRRPNTSFCFLDIRSPGLGDTAMYLCATSRDVEGRYGYTFGSGTRLTVV.